The clone carrying this T cell receptor (beta chain) has only a few counts. TCRdb processed the RACE reads anew with MiXCR; each CDR3 protein has one entry. This table holds under 450,000 distinct CDR3 sequences, more than 5% found once. Indicated time point: patch test 2, 6 weeks after DPC sensitization. This sample's treatment: therapeutic diphenylcyclopropenone sensitization with weekly scalp DPC. V was pared by 1 base and J by 6 bases, with 7 bases between. The germline CDR1 and CDR2 sequences are PRHDT and FYEKMQ (reference sequence). The CDR3 has 12 residues. The sample is drawn from a study of human T cells and chemical hapten exposure.

The sequencing used whole blood, collected in connection with sensitization to the hapten diphenylcyclopropenone (DPC). This rearrangement joins TRBV13 to TRBJ2-7, with D perhaps TRBD1 (5 bases). The TCR was taken from a woman between 18 and 29 years old with alopecia areata. Some clones in this sample may be carry-over from other donors' samples. The DNA of the CDR3 is TGTGCCAGCAGCTTAGTAGGGGCCGAGCAGTACTTC. Translation: CASSLVGAEQYF.